This T cell receptor (beta chain) comes out of a study of Graves' ophthalmopathy and Graves' hyperthyroidism. The V and J ends lost 3 bases and 10 bases respectively, with 0 bases between them. Germline V gives CDR1 SNHLY, CDR2 FYNNEI. The CDR3 is 8 amino acids. Transcripts of RNA were the source for amplifying TCR beta CDR3 regions. First-round RT-PCR employed HTBI primers, with a second-round multiplex PCR after it. From the multiplex PCR reads, TCRdb called clonotypes with MiXCR, one entry per CDR3 protein. There are over 650,000 distinct CDR3 sequences in the sample; about 41% occur only once, and over 2.5% lies in the top ten. Notes on the study in general: In separating ophthalmopathy from stable hyperthyroidism, a 13-signature model achieved 87.88% sensitivity and around 80% specificity.

Of note for this clonotype: The antigen remains undetermined. The conserved closing phenylalanine or tryptophan is absent in this CDR3, likely reflecting a read error.

The source is an adult man with Graves' ophthalmopathy. The sequencing sample was made of peripheral blood. The rearrangement uses TRBV2 and TRBJ2-5; D is unresolved. The CDR3 loop reads CASSDQYT. The CDR3 bases are TGTGCCAGCAGTGACCAGTACACC.